The 12 T cell receptor beta chains presented below share a single source sample, sequenced in a study of blood T cell repertoires in COVID-19. Profiled with immunoSEQ multiplex PCR; TCRdb holds only in-frame clones, not every one. The table records some 260,000 clones, around 90% of them present only once. Sequencing input: peripheral blood. All receptors come from a man between 18 and 35 years old with active or convalescent COVID-19.

The chain is built from TRBV28 and TRBJ2-2; D unresolved. With 8 bases removed from V and 2 bases from J, the gap between germline ends came to 6 bases. The CDR3 spans 12 residues. Germline V gene lookup returns CDR1 MDHEN and CDR2 SYDVKM. The CDR3 sequence is CASWANTGELFF. DNA of the CDR3: TGTGCCAGCTGGGCCAACACCGGGGAGCTGTTTTTT. Full variable domain (rest looked up from reference TRBV28 and TRBJ2-2): DVKVTQSSRYLVKRTGEKVFLECVQDMDHENMFWYRQDPGLGLRLIYFSYDVKMKEKGDIPEGYSVSREKKERFSLILESASTNQTSMYLCASWANTGELFFGEGSRLTVL.

The V and J genes are TRBV6-2 or TRBV6-3 and TRBJ2-1; D perhaps matches TRBD1 (5 bases). This CDR3 region has 14 residues. Germline loops: CDR1 MNHEY, CDR2 SVGEGT. Trimming removed 3 bases at V and 8 bases at J, with 14 bases between. The CDR3 DNA reads as TGTGCCAGCAGTTATATGGGTTGGGGCGATGAGCAGTTCTTC. Encoded protein: CASSYMGWGDEQFF.

The chain employs TRBV10-3 and TRBJ1-4; 9 positions agree with TRBD1. The CDR3 runs 14 residues. Germline loops: CDR1 ENHRY, CDR2 SYGVKD. Trimming removed 6 bases from V and 8 bases from J; junction bases left unmatched: 7. The CDR3 here is CAISRTGEGEKLFF. CDR3 in DNA: TGTGCCATCAGCCGGACAGGGGAGGGGGAAAAACTGTTTTTT.

This chain links TRBV6-5 with TRBJ2-1; D call uncertain. The V gene lost 6 bases and the J gene lost 6 bases, with 9 bases spanning the gap. The CDR3 runs 12 residues. The germline CDR1 and CDR2 sequences are MNHEY and SVGAGI. The CDR3 sequence: CASSSTTNEQFF. The CDR3 DNA reads as TGTGCCAGCAGCTCCACTACCAATGAGCAGTTCTTC.

The J gene is TRBJ1-2, the V gene TRBV27; D possibly corresponds to TRBD1 (6 bases). Trimming cost V 4 bases and J 6 bases, with 15 bases left between them. The CDR3 consists of 14 residues. Per the germline V gene, CDR1 is MNHEY and CDR2 is SMNVEV (reference sequence). CDR3 in DNA: TGTGCCAGCAGTTATGGGGGGGGCGAAGATGGCTACACCTTC. Translation gives CASSYGGGEDGYTF.

In DNA, the CDR3 is TGTGCCAGCAGCACTACAGATACGCAGTATTTT. This codes for CASSTTDTQYF. The chain carries TRBV9 and TRBJ2-3; D remains ambiguous. This CDR3 has 11 residues. CDR1 and CDR2 (germline): SGDLS, YYNGEE. V lost 4 bases to trimming and J lost 3 bases, with 3 bases between them.

The V call is TRBV29-1, the J call TRBJ2-2; 8 nucleotides align to TRBD2. From germline, CDR1 is SQVTM and CDR2 ANQGSEA. The CDR3 loop spans 14 amino acids. J lost 3 bases, V lost 5 bases, and 5 bases had no gene match. As DNA, the CDR3 is TGCAGCGTTCCAAAAGCGGGAGACACCGGGGAGCTGTTTTTT. Translated, it gives CSVPKAGDTGELFF.

The V call is TRBV18, the J call TRBJ1-6, with D hard to call. Trimming took 6 bases from V and 5 from J, leaving 14 bases between them. Germline V gene sequence: CDR1 KGHSH, CDR2 LQKENI. This CDR3 contains 15 residues. CDR3 in DNA: TGTGCCAGCTCCCAACCACGGGGAGATAATTCACCCCTCCACTTT. This gives the protein CASSQPRGDNSPLHF.

This clone was seen only a few times. The identical CDR3 is also encoded by other nucleotide sequences in the sample. The J gene is TRBJ1-3, the V gene TRBV4-3; D gene uncertain. Trimming took off 0 bases at V and 0 bases at J, with 6 bases between the two ends. There are 15 residues in the CDR3. Germline assignment: CDR1 LGHNA and CDR2 YSLEER. CDR3 residues: CASSQDRSSGNTIYF. The CDR3 coding sequence is TGCGCCAGCAGCCAAGACAGATCCTCTGGAAACACCATATATTTT.

The CDR3 reads CASSPGLYGSAQYF. In DNA form, the CDR3 reads TGTGCCAGCAGCCCAGGACTCTATGGCTCGGCGCAGTATTTT. This chain uses TRBV3-1 (or the pseudogene TRBV3-2) with TRBJ2-3; possible D gene TRBD2, 5 bases. The CDR3 sequence is 14 residues long. V was pared by 4 bases and J by 10 bases, with 18 bases between. The germline V gene has CDR1 LGHDT and CDR2 YNNKEL (reference sequence).

The table lists this clone with a few counts. The rearrangement links TRBV28 to TRBJ2-7; TRBD2 agrees at 9 bases. Per the germline V gene, CDR1 is MDHEN and CDR2 is SYDVKM. The CDR3 spans 14 residues. The junction had 10 bases not matched to a gene; V was cut back by 8 bases and J by 5 bases. The CDR3 here is CASGTTSGAHEQYF. CDR3 DNA: TGTGCCAGCGGGACGACTAGCGGTGCCCACGAGCAGTACTTC.

The chain is built from TRBV27 and TRBJ1-5, with 11 nucleotides matching TRBD1. The length of the CDR3 is 18 residues. CDR1 is MNHEY and CDR2 is SMNVEV in the germline V gene (reference sequence). V shed 5 bases and J 3 bases; nucleotides not matched to a gene: 12. CDR3 in DNA: TGTGCCAGCAGTATAACCGGGACAGGGGGACTGGACAATCAGCCCCAGCATTTT. Translation: CASSITGTGGLDNQPQHF.